These 17 T cell receptor beta chains share one sample of origin, sequenced in a study of blood T cells in healthy people across ages. Using a J-beta primer mix together with a sample-barcoded 5' primer, a second PCR was run for about 6 to 12 cycles. TCRdb itself ran the 5' RACE reads through MiXCR, one entry per CDR3 protein. The sample comprises more than 800,000 distinct CDR3 sequences, around 30% of which are singletons, and roughly 17% rests with the top ten. The sample consisted of blood. All receptors derive from a woman of 80 years or more in good health.

This chain joins TRBV20-1 and TRBJ2-5; D assignment may be TRBD1 or TRBD2 (6 bases each). The tail of the sequence fits TRBJ2-1 better, so the J call may be wrong. CDR1 DFQATT and CDR2 SNEGSKA come from the germline V gene (reference sequence). The CDR3 loop spans 14 amino acids. CDR3 in amino acids: CSARKFGGQETQFF. In nucleotides, the CDR3 is TGCAGTGCTAGAAAATTTGGGGGGCAAGAGACCCAGTTCTTC.

On this clonotype: One end of the junction is discordant with germline, which a read error may explain. The rearrangement joins TRBV30 to TRBJ2-6; a possible D gene is TRBD1 (8 bases). The CDR3 is 16 amino acids. Germline V lookup: CDR1 GTSNPN, CDR2 SVGIG (reference sequence). Here the CDR3 DNA reads TGTGCCGGGGGGGCGGGACAGGTCTCTGGGGCCAACGTCCGGACTTTC. Encoded protein: CAGGAGQVSGANVRTF.

This clonotype was seen a handful of times. The chain employs TRBV10-3 and TRBJ2-5; 7 nucleotides line up with TRBD2. This CDR3 region has 14 residues. The V gene's germline CDR1 is ENHRY and CDR2 SYGVKD. The V and J ends lost 6 bases and 3 bases, in that order; junction bases with no gene match: 7. The CDR3 loop is CAIRAGREKETQYF. CDR3 coding DNA: TGTGCCATCAGGGCTGGGCGGGAGAAAGAGACCCAGTACTTC.

The chain employs TRBV3-1 and TRBJ2-7; 10 nucleotides match TRBD2. Per germline, CDR1 LGHDT and CDR2 YNNKEL (reference sequence). The junction had 5 bases not matched to a gene; V was cut back by 4 bases and J by 2 bases. The CDR3 extends over 15 amino acids. The CDR3 region has the DNA TGTGCCAGCAGCCCATGGGGGACTAGCGCCTACGAGCAGTACTTC. Protein product: CASSPWGTSAYEQYF.

The sample holds many counts of this clonotype. The chain has TRBV7-2 and TRBJ2-7; D is perhaps TRBD1 (6 bases). Germline CDR1 SGHTA, CDR2 FQGNSA. The CDR3 is 16 amino acids. V gave up 4 bases and J gave up 5 bases, with 21 bases separating them. The CDR3 is CASSSIGTGFVDEQYF. The CDR3 region has the DNA TGTGCCAGCAGCTCGATAGGTACAGGGTTTGTGGACGAGCAGTACTTC. The complete variable domain, with remaining parts taken from reference TRBV7-2 and TRBJ2-7, reads GAGVSQSPSNKVTEKGKDVELRCDPISGHTALYWYRQSLGQGLEFLIYFQGNSAPDKSGLPSDRFSAERTGGSVSTLTIQRTQQEDSAVYLCASSSIGTGFVDEQYFGPGTRLTVT.

About this clonotype: The final CDR3 position lacks the conserved phenylalanine or tryptophan, pointing to a likely read error. V and J are TRBV20-1 and TRBJ2-7, with D perhaps TRBD2 (5 bases). The CDR3 covers 14 residues. Between the trimmed V and J ends, which lost 0 bases and 0 bases, there was a span of 9 bases. Germline CDR1 and CDR2: DFQATT and SNEGSKA (reference sequence). The CDR3 DNA is TGCAGTGCTAGAGAAGGCGGGCCCTCCTACGAGCAGTACCTC. Amino acids: CSAREGGPSYEQYL.

Notes on this clonotype: Being one base from a much bigger clone, this may be a read error. The chain recombines TRBV7-9 with TRBJ2-1, with TRBD1 matching 7 bases. The germline CDR1 and CDR2 sequences are SEHNR and FQNEAQ (reference sequence). The ends lost 5 bases at V and 7 bases at J; junction bases unmatched: 11. This CDR3 has 15 amino acids. This CDR3 is CASSQKGARRNEQFF. The CDR3 DNA sequence: TGTGCCAGCAGCCAAAAGGGGGCGCGTCGGAATGAGCAGTTCTTC.

This clonotype has at least ten counts. The chain links TRBV6-2 or TRBV6-3 to TRBJ1-6; 7 bases are a match to TRBD1. There are 15 residues in the CDR3. From germline, CDR1 is MNHEY and CDR2 SVGEGT. The V segment lost 2 bases and the J segment 8 bases; nucleotides outside the gene matches: 6. CDR3 loop: CASSYPDRRDSPLHF. The DNA for the CDR3 is TGTGCCAGCAGTTACCCGGACAGGCGGGATTCACCCCTCCACTTT.

This clonotype was seen a handful of times. The chain links TRBV18 to TRBJ1-2; D is unresolved. Germline lookup yields CDR1 KGHSH and CDR2 LQKENI. The ends were cut back, 5 bases at V and 0 bases at J, with 13 bases in the middle. The CDR3 covers 15 residues. The CDR3 bases are TGTGCCAGCTCATTGTTCCCGGAAGCTAACTATGGCTACACCTTC. This codes for CASSLFPEANYGYTF.

The chain is built from TRBV2 and TRBJ1-1, with a tentative D call TRBD1 (5 bases). V was trimmed by 9 bases and J by 5 bases, leaving 19 bases between them. The CDR3 sequence is 14 residues long. CDR1 and CDR2 (germline): SNHLY, FYNNEI. CDR3 in amino acids: CARKLPGDYTEAFF. The CDR3 region has the DNA TGTGCCAGAAAGTTGCCGGGGGATTATACTGAAGCTTTCTTT.

Of note for this clonotype: A clone one base away is much larger, so this may be a read error. The chain recombines TRBV9 with TRBJ2-1; D assignment may be TRBD1 or TRBD2 (6 bases each). Germline loops: CDR1 SGDLS, CDR2 YYNGEE. The CDR3 runs to 15 residues. The CDR3 is CASSVVGGQYSEQFF. DNA for the CDR3: TGTGCCAGCAGCGTAGTTGGGGGGCAATACAGTGAGCAGTTCTTC.

This clonotype has ten or more counts. The chain links TRBV6-2 or TRBV6-3 to TRBJ2-5; D not resolved. V was trimmed by 7 bases and J by 2 bases, leaving 23 bases between them. This CDR3 spans 17 amino acids. Germline values: CDR1 MNHEY, CDR2 SVGEGT. Written as DNA, the CDR3 is TGTGCCAGCACCCTGCGGCCCAGGAGCTATCTTCAAGAGACCCAGTACTTC. The encoded protein is CASTLRPRSYLQETQYF.

The chain carries TRBV5-1 and TRBJ2-2; D is ambiguous. Deletions cut 2 bases from V and 1 base from J, with 6 bases between. The germline gives CDR1 SGHRS, CDR2 YFSETQ. This CDR3 comprises 14 residues. The CDR3 DNA is TGCGCCAGCAGCTTTAAGGAGAACACCGGGGAGCTGTTTTTT. It yields the protein CASSFKENTGELFF.

This clonotype was observed at least ten times. V is TRBV6-5 and J is TRBJ1-5; D uncertain. The CDR3 length is 13 residues. V was shortened by 5 bases and J by 0 bases, with 5 bases between the two germline ends. Per the germline V gene, CDR1 is MNHEY and CDR2 is SVGAGI. The CDR3 is CASSINSNQPQHF. The CDR3 DNA is TGTGCCAGCAGTATCAATAGCAATCAGCCCCAGCATTTT.

Ten or more counts support this clonotype. This sequence joins TRBV6-5 and TRBJ2-1; 7 nucleotides align to TRBD1. The CDR3 consists of 11 residues. Germline V gene lookup returns CDR1 MNHEY and CDR2 SVGAGI. The J segment lost 8 bases and the V segment lost 7 bases, leaving 2 bases of the junction unmatched. CDR3 DNA sequence: TGTGCCAGCACCCAGGGGGATGAGCAGTTCTTC. Amino acid sequence: CASTQGDEQFF.

This clonotype has more than one count but fewer than ten. This may be a read error, as it is one base from a much larger clone. The rearrangement links TRBV7-9 to TRBJ2-7; D is possibly TRBD2 (6 bases). In germline, CDR1 is SEHNR, CDR2 FQNEAQ (reference sequence). This CDR3 has 15 residues. V was pared by 5 bases and J by 7 bases, with 21 bases between. CDR3 protein: CASSLSRGKNNEQYF. DNA for the CDR3: TGTGCCAGCAGCCTCAGTCGGGGGAAGAACAATGAGCAGTACTTC.

In its sample, this clonotype was seen many times. V usage is TRBV18 and J usage is TRBJ2-7; maybe TRBD1 (6 bases). Germline CDR1 and CDR2: KGHSH and LQKENI. Trimming took 2 bases from V and 6 from J, leaving 14 bases between them. CDR3 length: 14 residues. CDR3 protein: CASSPTGKLSEQYF. Written as DNA, the CDR3 is TGTGCCAGCTCACCAACAGGGAAATTAAGCGAGCAGTACTTC.